This T cell receptor beta chain was recorded in a study of T cells after yellow fever vaccination (dated by TCRdb to the late 2010s). Regarding the complete study: The SMART-Seq v4 Ultra Low Input RNA kit was used to prepare libraries from fractions with low cell numbers. Bulk TCR alpha and beta repertoires were sequenced longitudinally to track T-cell clones before and after primary and booster YFV17D yellow fever vaccination. The cohort comprised two healthy male donors, one aged 18 to 30 and one aged 30 to 40 years. Blood was collected at multiple timepoints before and after primary and secondary immunization, and bulk PBMC replicates and cell subsets were isolated.

TCR cDNA was made using 5'RACE template switching, a step that added a universal primer site and unique molecular identifiers. Priming for cDNA synthesis came from both the TCR alpha and TCR beta constant segments. Library amplification used two PCR steps, and the second PCR step added sample barcodes and sequencing adapters. Sequencing of libraries was done on Illumina HiSeq 2500 (2x100 bp) or NovaSeq (2x150 bp). Concerning the study's data processing: MIGEC was used to demultiplex reads and collapse the reads into UMI consensus sequences, and MiXCR was used for V(D)J alignment. Vaccine-responding clonotypes were identified with edgeR using replicate PBMC samples, with FDR below 0.01 and a log2 fold change above 5 up to day 15 being required. Each bulk clonotype was labeled CD4 or CD8 based on which sequenced repertoire, CD4 or CD8, contained the clonotype at higher abundance. The public reads were reanalyzed by TCRdb: fastp trimming at Q25, MiXCR alignment, in-frame beta chains only. CDR3 protein duplicates are merged, each entry listing the most common genes and DNA. TCRdb, rather than the study authors, made the V and J calls. The sample data list approximately 550,000 distinct CDR3 sequences, and about a fifth of these were observed just once. The ten biggest clones cover approximately 14% of the sample.

Trimmed from V: 5 bases; trimmed from J: 1 base; junction bases lacking a gene match: 8. In the germline V gene, CDR1 corresponds to SGHTA and CDR2 to FQGNSA. From the cysteine through the phenylalanine, the CDR3 covers 15 amino acids. The CDR3 DNA has 45 bases and is translated from base 1. Results the study describes overall, beyond this receptor: A small share of clonotypes was detected in both CD4 and CD8 compartments, with the overlap likely arising from convergent recombination. Most clones expanded after primary vaccination (approximately 95% of CD4 and roughly 91% of CD8) were re-detected after the booster, suggesting that broad memory maintenance occurred. Only a couple of donors were included in the study, so the extent to which the findings can be generalized is limited. Compared with the primary T-cell response, the secondary T-cell response was weaker but faster, peaking on day 5 rather than day 15. Computational filtering was required because FACS-sorted repertoires could contain abundant contaminating clonotypes from the bulk population.

Reading the label with the study, this specimen's treatment or condition is: live attenuated yellow fever vaccine strain. At every blood-draw timepoint, two biological replicates of bulk PBMCs were collected. A standard Ficoll-Paque protocol was used to isolate PBMCs from peripheral blood. RNA was extracted with TriZol from bulk PBMCs, CD4 and CD8 fractions, and dextramer-positive and dextramer-negative fractions. Turning to this clonotype: What antigen it recognizes has not been identified. Within one base of it there is no much larger clone, and no base qualities were kept.

This sequence originates from a man younger than 40 who received the YFV17D yellow fever vaccine. The chain joins TRBV7-2 to TRBJ2-7, and 7 junction bases match TRBD1. The material was PBMCs, obtained 15 days after the yellow fever booster vaccination. The CDR3 amino acid sequence is: CASSPKGAGSYEQYF. The DNA sequence reads TGTGCCAGCAGCCCCAAGGGGGCAGGGTCCTACGAGCAGTACTTC.